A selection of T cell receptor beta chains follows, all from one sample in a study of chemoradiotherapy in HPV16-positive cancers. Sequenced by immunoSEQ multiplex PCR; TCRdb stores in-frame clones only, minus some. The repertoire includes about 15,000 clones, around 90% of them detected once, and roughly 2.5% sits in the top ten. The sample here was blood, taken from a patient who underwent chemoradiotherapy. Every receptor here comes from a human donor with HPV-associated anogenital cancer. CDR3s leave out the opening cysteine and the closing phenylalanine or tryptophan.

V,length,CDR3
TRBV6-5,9,ASSTGQGTF
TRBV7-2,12,ASSFDRGQGGYT
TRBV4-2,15,ASGIPGGTEKKEEAF
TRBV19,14,ASSTLSLGPGYGYT
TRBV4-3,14,ASSQADRAGANVLT
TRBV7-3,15,ASSLGDGRPSTDTQY
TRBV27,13,ASSSNLGGQNEQY
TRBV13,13,ASSGRAGGPHEQF
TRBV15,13,ATSRADGPSYGYT
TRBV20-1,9,SARDLDTQY
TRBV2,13,ASSYGPDLGAEQY
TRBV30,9,AWGPLNTQY
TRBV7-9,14,ASSLRVQEENYGYT
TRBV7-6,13,ASSPGQGGITEAF
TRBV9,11,ASSRGGPYEQY
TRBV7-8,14,ASSVGTRGRIGGYT
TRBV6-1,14,ASSEFGAVGRRGYT
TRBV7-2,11,ASSFNRDLGYT
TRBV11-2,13,ASSTSTGLDYGYT
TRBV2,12,ASSEQDRTGELF
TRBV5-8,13,ASTTMDGSNQPQH
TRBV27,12,ASSLSKGRQPQH
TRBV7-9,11,ASSLARNYEQY
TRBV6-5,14,ASSYSLGRVGNEQF
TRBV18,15,ASSPMDRGASGNTIY
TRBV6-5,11,ASADRSNQPQH
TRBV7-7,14,ASSFGRLAGGQTQY
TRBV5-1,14,ASSLGQGGKITEAF